A selection of T cell receptor beta chains follows, all from one sample in a study of blood T cell repertoires in COVID-19. Some clones are missing from TCRdb's copy, which holds only in-frame ones; the method was immunoSEQ multiplex PCR. Of about 240,000 clones detected, over 80% appear once; the ten largest clones hold 1.5% to 2%. Sequences were obtained from peripheral blood. Every receptor here comes from a man younger than 45 who had recovered from COVID-19. Each CDR3 is given with its conserved first and last residue. D genes are given only for firm matches. The size field is filled for only some rows; it gives once, few, many or a size class.

CDR3aa,CDR3nt,j_gene,v_gene,d_gene,abundance
CASRAGTVFNEQFF,TGTGCCAGCAGGGCCGGGACAGTGTTTAATGAGCAGTTCTTC,TRBJ2-1,TRBV6-5,TRBD1,-
CASSVASEQFF,TGTGCCAGCAGCGTAGCTAGTGAGCAGTTCTTC,TRBJ2-1,TRBV9,-,-
CASQPGRGQSPLHF,TGTGCCTCTCAACCCGGCAGGGGCCAGTCACCCCTCCACTTT,TRBJ1-6,TRBV2,-,-
CATLGLAGGNEQFF,TGTGCCACCCTAGGACTAGCGGGGGGAAATGAGCAGTTCTTC,TRBJ2-1,TRBV2,TRBD2,-
CASSDREVRGYTF,TGTGCCAGCAGTGACAGGGAGGTGCGTGGCTACACCTTC,TRBJ1-2,TRBV6-1,-,-
CASSQVLLLRQFF,TGCGCCAGCAGCCAAGTTCTCCTACTCCGACAGTTCTTC,TRBJ2-1,TRBV4-1,-,-
CASSPGWGGANEQFF,TGTGCCAGCAGCCCAGGGTGGGGGGGGGCTAATGAGCAGTTCTTC,TRBJ2-1,TRBV7-2,-,-
CASSLELGEAFF,TGTGCCAGCAGCTTAGAACTTGGTGAAGCTTTCTTT,TRBJ1-1,TRBV7-6,-,-
CASRDSGTSTDTQYF,TGTGCCAGCAGAGATAGCGGGACTAGCACAGATACGCAGTATTTT,TRBJ2-3,TRBV6-5,TRBD2,-
CAIRGPGQLNYGYTF,TGTGCCATTCGGGGGCCGGGACAGCTGAACTATGGCTACACCTTC,TRBJ1-2,TRBV19,TRBD1,-
CASSDHIGGRQGAPPLSYEQYF,TGTGCCAGCAGCGACCACATAGGGGGGAGACAGGGGGCACCACCTCTCTCCTACGAGCAGTACTTC,TRBJ2-7,TRBV2,TRBD1,-
CATKGGFGNTIYF,TGTGCCACCAAAGGGGGCTTTGGAAACACCATATATTTT,TRBJ1-3,TRBV27,TRBD1,-
CASSLNRDRGDEQYF,TGTGCCAGCAGCCTAAACCGGGACAGGGGTGACGAGCAGTACTTC,TRBJ2-7,TRBV7-9,TRBD1,-
CATQGAGNQPQHF,TGTGCCACACAGGGGGCAGGCAATCAGCCCCAGCATTTT,TRBJ1-5,TRBV2,TRBD1,-
CASSFGTGGGYTF,TGTGCCAGCAGCTTCGGGACGGGGGGCGGCTACACCTTC,TRBJ1-2,TRBV11-2,-,once